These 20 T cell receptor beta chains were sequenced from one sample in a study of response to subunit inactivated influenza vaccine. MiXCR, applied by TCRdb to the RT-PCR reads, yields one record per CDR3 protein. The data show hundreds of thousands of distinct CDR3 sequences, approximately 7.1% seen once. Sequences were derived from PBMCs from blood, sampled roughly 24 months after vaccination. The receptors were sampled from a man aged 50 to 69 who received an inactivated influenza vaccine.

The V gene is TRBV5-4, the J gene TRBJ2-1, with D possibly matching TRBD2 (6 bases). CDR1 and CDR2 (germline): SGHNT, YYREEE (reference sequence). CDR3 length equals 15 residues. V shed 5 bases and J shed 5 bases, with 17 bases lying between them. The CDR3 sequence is CASSVSSGRNNEQFF. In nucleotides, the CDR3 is TGTGCCAGCAGTGTCTCCAGCGGGCGCAACAATGAGCAGTTCTTC.

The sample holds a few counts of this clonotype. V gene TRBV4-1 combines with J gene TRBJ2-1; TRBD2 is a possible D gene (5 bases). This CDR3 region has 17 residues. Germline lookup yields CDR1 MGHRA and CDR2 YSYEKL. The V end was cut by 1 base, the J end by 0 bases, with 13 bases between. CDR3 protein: CASSQASPSSSYNEQFF. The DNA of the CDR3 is TGCGCCAGCAGCCAAGCTAGCCCTTCTAGCTCCTACAATGAGCAGTTCTTC.

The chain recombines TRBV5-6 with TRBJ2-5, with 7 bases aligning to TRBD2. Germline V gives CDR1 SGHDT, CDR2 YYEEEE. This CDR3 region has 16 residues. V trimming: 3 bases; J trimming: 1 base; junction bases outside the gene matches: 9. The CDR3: CASSSSGDYPQETQYF. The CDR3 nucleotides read TGTGCCAGCAGCTCCTCCGGGGACTATCCCCAAGAGACCCAGTACTTC.

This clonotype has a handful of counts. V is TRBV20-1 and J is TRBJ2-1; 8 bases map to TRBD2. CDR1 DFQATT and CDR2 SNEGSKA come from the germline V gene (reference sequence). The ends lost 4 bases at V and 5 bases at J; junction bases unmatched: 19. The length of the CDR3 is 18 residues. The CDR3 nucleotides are TGCAGTGCTATTGTTGCGGGGGGCCGCGAATCTAATAACAATGAGCAGTTCTTC. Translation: CSAIVAGGRESNNNEQFF.

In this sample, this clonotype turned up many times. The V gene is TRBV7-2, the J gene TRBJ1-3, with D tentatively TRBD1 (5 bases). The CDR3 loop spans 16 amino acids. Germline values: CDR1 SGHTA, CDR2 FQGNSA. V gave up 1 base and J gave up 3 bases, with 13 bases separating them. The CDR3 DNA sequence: TGTGCCAGCAGCTTAGTGGGGGTAACCGGTGGAAACACCATATATTTT. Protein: CASSLVGVTGGNTIYF.

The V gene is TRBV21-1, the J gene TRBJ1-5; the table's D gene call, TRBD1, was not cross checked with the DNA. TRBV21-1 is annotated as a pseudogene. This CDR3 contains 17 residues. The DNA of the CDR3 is TGTGCCAGCAGCAAATGGGGGGGACAGGGGGCGATTCAGCCCCAGCATTTT. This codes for CASSKWGGQGAIQPQHF.

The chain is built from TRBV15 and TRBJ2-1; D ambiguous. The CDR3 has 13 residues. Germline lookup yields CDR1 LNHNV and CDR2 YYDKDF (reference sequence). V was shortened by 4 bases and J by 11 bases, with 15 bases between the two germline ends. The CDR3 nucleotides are TGTGCCACCAGCACTCCCAATAATAGGAAGCAGTTCTTC. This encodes CATSTPNNRKQFF.

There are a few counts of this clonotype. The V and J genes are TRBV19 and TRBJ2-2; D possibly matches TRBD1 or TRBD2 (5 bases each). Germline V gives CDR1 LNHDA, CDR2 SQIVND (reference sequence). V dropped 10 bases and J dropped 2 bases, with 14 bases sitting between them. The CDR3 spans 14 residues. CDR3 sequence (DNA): TGTGCCACCCGGAGGACACTTAACACCGGGGAGCTGTTTTTT. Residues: CATRRTLNTGELFF.

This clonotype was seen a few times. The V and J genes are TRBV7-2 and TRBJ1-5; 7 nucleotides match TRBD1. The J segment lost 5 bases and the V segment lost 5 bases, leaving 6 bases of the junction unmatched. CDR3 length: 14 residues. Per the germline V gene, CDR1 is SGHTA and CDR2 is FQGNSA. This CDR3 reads CASSPTGVYQPQHF. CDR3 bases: TGTGCCAGCAGCCCAACAGGGGTCTATCAGCCCCAGCATTTT.

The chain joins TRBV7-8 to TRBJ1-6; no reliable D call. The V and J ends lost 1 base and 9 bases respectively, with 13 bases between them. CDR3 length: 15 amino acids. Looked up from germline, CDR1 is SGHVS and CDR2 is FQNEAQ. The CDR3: CASSLETGRASPLHF. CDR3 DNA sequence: TGTGCCAGCAGCTTAGAGACCGGGAGGGCTTCACCCCTCCACTTT.

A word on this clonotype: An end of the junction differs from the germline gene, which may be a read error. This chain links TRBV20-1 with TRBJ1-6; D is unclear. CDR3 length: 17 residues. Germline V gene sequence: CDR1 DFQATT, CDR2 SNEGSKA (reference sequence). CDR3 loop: CCASLPGTDSYNSPLHF. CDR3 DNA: TGCTGTGCTAGCCTACCAGGAACCGACTCCTATAATTCACCCCTCCACTTT.

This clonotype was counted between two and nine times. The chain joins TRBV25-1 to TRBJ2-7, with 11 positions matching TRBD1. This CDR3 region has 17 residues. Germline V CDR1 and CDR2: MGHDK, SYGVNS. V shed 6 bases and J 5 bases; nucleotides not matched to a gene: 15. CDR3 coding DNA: TGTGCCAGCAGCCCGGCAATGTGGGACAGGGGGATCGACGAGCAGTACTTC. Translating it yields CASSPAMWDRGIDEQYF.

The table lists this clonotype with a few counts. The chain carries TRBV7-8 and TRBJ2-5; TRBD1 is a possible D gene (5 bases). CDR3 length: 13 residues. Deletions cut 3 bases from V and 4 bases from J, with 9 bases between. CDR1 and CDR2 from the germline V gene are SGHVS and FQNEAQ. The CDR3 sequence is CASSFFQGETQYF. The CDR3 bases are TGTGCCAGCAGCTTCTTTCAGGGAGAGACCCAGTACTTC.

CDR3 protein: CASNPLGRTLGEQYF. The CDR3 DNA sequence: TGTGCCAGCAATCCCCTTGGGAGGACACTAGGCGAGCAGTACTTC. J is TRBJ2-7 and V is TRBV6-1; D is perhaps TRBD2 (6 bases). Per germline, CDR1 MNHNS and CDR2 SASEGT. The CDR3 consists of 15 residues. Trimming removed 7 bases from V and 6 bases from J, with 22 bases in between.

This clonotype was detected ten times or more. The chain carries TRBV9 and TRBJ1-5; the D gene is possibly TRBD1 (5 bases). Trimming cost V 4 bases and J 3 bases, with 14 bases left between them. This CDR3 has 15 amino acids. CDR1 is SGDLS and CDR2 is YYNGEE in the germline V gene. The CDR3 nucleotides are TGTGCCAGCAGCACATCCGGGACGCCCAATCAGCCCCAGCATTTT. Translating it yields CASSTSGTPNQPQHF.

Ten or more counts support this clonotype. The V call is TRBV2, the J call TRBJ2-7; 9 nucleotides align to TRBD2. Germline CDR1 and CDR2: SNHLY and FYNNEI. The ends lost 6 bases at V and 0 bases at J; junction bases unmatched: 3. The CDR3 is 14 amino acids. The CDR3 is CASRASGVSYEQYF. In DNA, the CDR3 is TGTGCCAGCAGAGCTAGCGGGGTCTCCTACGAGCAGTACTTC.

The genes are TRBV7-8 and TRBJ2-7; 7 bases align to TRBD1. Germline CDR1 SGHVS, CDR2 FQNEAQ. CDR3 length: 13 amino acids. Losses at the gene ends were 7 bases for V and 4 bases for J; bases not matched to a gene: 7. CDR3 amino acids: CASTQQGWYEQYF. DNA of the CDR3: TGTGCCAGCACCCAACAGGGGTGGTACGAGCAGTACTTC.

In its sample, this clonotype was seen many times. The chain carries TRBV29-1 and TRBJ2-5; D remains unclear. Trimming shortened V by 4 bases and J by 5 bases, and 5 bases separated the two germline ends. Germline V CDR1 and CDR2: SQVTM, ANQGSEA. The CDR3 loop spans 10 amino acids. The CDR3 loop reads CSVGRETQYF. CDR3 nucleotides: TGCAGCGTTGGACGGGAGACCCAGTACTTC.

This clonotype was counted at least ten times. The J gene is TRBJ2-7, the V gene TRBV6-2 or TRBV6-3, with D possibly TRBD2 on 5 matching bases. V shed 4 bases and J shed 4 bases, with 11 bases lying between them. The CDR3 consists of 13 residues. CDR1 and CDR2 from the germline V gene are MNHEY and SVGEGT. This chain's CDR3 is CASSSPGEYEQYF. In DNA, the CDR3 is TGTGCCAGCAGTTCCCCCGGGGAATACGAGCAGTACTTC.

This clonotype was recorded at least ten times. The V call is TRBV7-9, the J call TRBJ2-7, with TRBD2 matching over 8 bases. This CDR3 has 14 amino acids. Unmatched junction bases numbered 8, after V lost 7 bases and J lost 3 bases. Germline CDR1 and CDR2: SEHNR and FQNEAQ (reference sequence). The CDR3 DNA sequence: TGTGCCAGCAACGAAGGACTAGCAGTCTACGAGCAGTACTTC. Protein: CASNEGLAVYEQYF.